This is a list of T cell receptor beta chains from one sample in a study of blood T cell repertoires in COVID-19. Clones were read by immunoSEQ multiplex PCR, and TCRdb kept only the in-frame ones, dropping some. Of around 95,000 clones listed, 75% to 95% are singletons. Sequenced sample: peripheral blood. The receptors come from a man between 50 and 59 years old with acute or convalescent COVID-19. CDR3s leave out the opening cysteine and the closing phenylalanine or tryptophan. D genes are given only for firm matches. The size of a clone is reported for some rows only, either as once, few or many, or as a class for expanded clones.

-	-	TRBV30	AWSGGLVATNEKLF
TRBD1	-	TRBV19	ASTGTGNVGELF
-	-	TRBV12-3/TRBV12-4	ASSLASEQY
TRBD1	-	TRBV30	AWIAQGAIEQY
TRBD1	-	TRBV7-9	ASSPDRGNEKLF
-	-	TRBV19	ASIAPSPSDSLSEAF
TRBD1	-	TRBV19	ASSIGDRGRNGYT
-	-	TRBV20-1	STRLTDTQY
TRBD1	-	TRBV11-3	ASSQGTGGTGELF
TRBD1	-	TRBV7-6	ASSLRETGGSGNTIY
TRBD1	-	TRBV27	ASSLSGGQGRPPQH
TRBD1	many	TRBV15	ATNPDRGLYNEQF
-	-	TRBV20-1	SAIQGATQY
-	-	TRBV19	ASSILGSANTGELF
TRBD1	-	TRBV15	ATSRGTGGEQY
-	-	TRBV5-4	ASSFFPSDRPYEQY
-	-	TRBV19	ASTSGDSSYEQY
-	-	TRBV28	ASSLQASYEQY
TRBD1	-	TRBV9	ASSATPRDRGTYGYT
TRBD2	once	TRBV20-1	SASPSGSLGNEQF
-	-	TRBV19	ASRAGRTILNTEAF
TRBD2	-	TRBV4-1	ASSLLAWGSGSYNEQF
TRBD2	-	TRBV24-1	ATSDWTSGGNEQF
TRBD1	-	TRBV5-1	ASSTGGTRMNTEAF
TRBD2	-	TRBV6-4	ASSDTGTSGRPLF
-	-	TRBV10-3	AISEQGVNTEAF
TRBD1	-	TRBV5-1	ASSQVGQSFSPLH
-	-	TRBV24-1	ATSDSSRGGYT
TRBD1	-	TRBV19	ASSISGTGGLNEQF
TRBD1	-	TRBV6-5	ASSRRGQGASGYT
-	-	TRBV19	ASSIVLNYGYT